This TCR beta chain was captured by sequencing in a study of cytomegalovirus exposure and HLA in healthy donors. There are 12 residues in the CDR3. The trim removed 3 bases at V and 8 bases at J, leaving 3 bases unmatched. Germline CDR1 is LNHNV and CDR2 is YYDKDF (reference sequence). PCR amplification relied on 60 Vbeta primers (plus 13 Jbeta primers). Assay used: immunoSEQ multiplex PCR; TCRdb lists only in-frame clones, some missing. The sample contains about 190,000 clones, around 85% of which appear only once. The chain recombines TRBV15 with TRBJ1-2, with TRBD1 identical over 7 bases. The receptor's source is a man aged 50-59 years in good health and CMV-seronegative. The sequencing input was PBMCs. The CDR3 coding sequence is TGTGCCACCAGCAGCGACAGGGTGGGCTACACCTTC. As protein: CATSSDRVGYTF.